Below, 3 T cell receptor beta chains from the same sample are listed, as sequenced in a study of T-cell reconstitution after alpha-beta-depleted transplantation in children. TCRbeta library preparation incorporated unique molecular identifiers. TCRdb fed the PCR reads into MiXCR, producing one record per CDR3 protein. The repertoire has 440,000 or so distinct CDR3 sequences, approximately 42% of them found once; the top ten carry roughly 27%. This sample comprised PBMCs, obtained before TCRalphabeta/CD19-depleted stem cell transplant. These receptor sequences come from a girl aged 2 to 9 with aplastic anemia, due to receive a stem cell transplant.

Remarks on this clonotype: At one end, the junction sequence differs from germline, possibly due to a read error. J is TRBJ2-3 and V is TRBV12-3 or TRBV12-4; 7 bases are shared with TRBD2. The CDR3 extends over 17 amino acids. CDR3 in amino acids: CASTYGGLAEVTDTQYF. The CDR3, as DNA: TGTGCCAGCACCTATGGGGGTCTAGCGGAAGTGACAGATACGCAATATTTT.

Many counts were recorded for this clonotype. The chain joins TRBV5-1 to TRBJ1-2; TRBD1 matches at 7 bases. CDR3 size: 13 residues. The trim removed 3 bases at V and 3 bases at J, leaving 2 bases unmatched. CDR1 SGHRS and CDR2 YFSETQ come from the germline V gene. CDR3 nucleotides: TGCGCCAGCAGCTCAACAGGGGACTATGGCTACACCTTC. Amino acid sequence: CASSSTGDYGYTF.

The V gene is TRBV24-1, the J gene TRBJ2-3; 9 nucleotides align to TRBD1. The CDR3 spans 16 residues. Trimming at V came to 3 bases and at J to 4 bases, leaving 7 bases not matched to a gene. Germline CDR1 is KGHDR and CDR2 is SFDVKD. DNA for the CDR3: TGTGCCACCAGTGATCCGGGGACAGGGAGAGCAGATACGCAGTATTTT. Translated, it gives CATSDPGTGRADTQYF.